This entry lists 9 T cell receptor beta chains sequenced from one sample in a study of tumor-infiltrating lymphocytes in primary liver carcinoma. A constant-region primer primed TCR beta cDNA synthesis from roughly 520 ng of total RNA. Three rounds of nested multiplex PCR with slightly modified ARM-PCR produced TCR beta libraries. TRBV1-TRBV30 forward and Cbeta reverse primers drove the first two approximately 10-cycle rounds. Using its own MiXCR run on the multiplex PCR reads, TCRdb lists one record per CDR3 protein. The profile shows approximately 79,000 distinct CDR3 sequences, about 70% of them singletons. The roughly 17-31 mg bulk tissue piece was not sorted before simultaneous RNA and DNA extraction. Sequenced material: liver tumor tissue from sampling region 4. Noted subset: tumor region T4, right-lateral pole. The receptors here all came from a man aged 40-49 years with primary liver carcinoma and hepatitis B virus infection.

Comment on this clonotype: This likely comes from a read error, as the CDR3 has no conserved phenylalanine or tryptophan at its end. The gene calls are TRBV11-2 and TRBJ2-1; 8 bases align to TRBD2. CDR1 and CDR2 from the germline V gene are SGHAT and FQNNGV. V was pared by 4 bases and J by 9 bases, with 14 bases of the junction left unmatched. The CDR3 contains 16 residues. CDR3 in DNA: TGTGCCAGCAGCTCGGATATCGGACTAGCCATGTGTGAGCAGTTCATC. This translates into CASSSDIGLAMCEQFI.

Concerning this clonotype: The junction differs from germline at one of its ends, possibly a read error. The chain couples TRBV11-2 to TRBJ2-7; the D gene is possibly TRBD1 (6 bases). Germline values: CDR1 SGHAT, CDR2 FQNNGV. The CDR3 sequence is 15 residues long. The CDR3 here is CASSSTGAGVYEQYF. The DNA for the CDR3 is TGTGCCAGCAGCTCCACCGGGGCAGGGGTCTACGAGCAATACTTC. The full variable domain, with the rest looked up from reference TRBV11-2 and TRBJ2-7, is EAGVAQSPRYKIIEKRQSVAFWCNPISGHATLYWYQQILGQGPKLLIQFQNNGVVDDSQLPKDRFSAERLKGVDSTLKIQPAKLEDSAVYLCASSSTGAGVYEQYFGPGTRLTVT.

This clonotype came up many times. The chain uses TRBV10-3 and TRBJ1-1; D uncertain. The V gene lost 3 bases and the J gene lost 5 bases, with 7 bases spanning the gap. The CDR3 length is 12 residues. Per germline, CDR1 ENHRY and CDR2 SYGVKD. CDR3: CAISEQRTEAFF. DNA of the CDR3: TGTGCCATCAGTGAACAGCGGACTGAAGCTTTCTTT.

Details on this clonotype: A much larger clone differs from this one at a single base, so this may be a read error. J is TRBJ2-7 and V is TRBV5-1; 8 nucleotides align to TRBD1. The CDR3 spans 13 residues. Germline V gives CDR1 SGHRS, CDR2 YFSETQ. The V gene end was trimmed by 5 bases and the J gene end by 11 bases; junction bases not matched to a gene: 12. The CDR3 DNA reads TGCGCCAGCAGTCACCCGGGACAGGTGATGGAGTACTTC. Protein: CASSHPGQVMEYF.

Details on this clonotype: One end of the junction fails to match germline, which may point to a read error. J is TRBJ1-2 and V is TRBV11-2, with 7 nucleotides matching TRBD1. From germline, CDR1 is SGHAT and CDR2 FQNNGV. The CDR3 is made up of 14 amino acids. CDR3 region: CACSPADRDYNYTF. The CDR3 nucleotides are TGTGCCTGCAGCCCAGCCGACAGGGACTATAACTACACCTTC.

Points on this clonotype: Germline and junction disagree at one end, which may indicate a read error. The chain uses TRBV4-1 and TRBJ1-2; 7 nucleotides line up with TRBD1. The CDR3 spans 13 residues. Germline lookup yields CDR1 MGHRA and CDR2 YSYEKL. The CDR3 region has the DNA TGCGCCAGTAGCCAACTAACAGGGGACGGCTACACCTTC. It encodes CASSQLTGDGYTF.

As regards this clonotype: One end of the junction is discordant with germline, which a read error may explain. This chain uses TRBV6-6 with TRBJ1-6; no clear D. Germline assignment: CDR1 MNHNY and CDR2 SVGAGI (reference sequence). The CDR3 has 17 amino acids. CDR3 nucleotides: TGTGCCAGCAGTAGGACGGGTTCCTCGGCAGAGAATTCATCCCTCCACTTT. It is translated as CASSRTGSSAENSSLHF.

This sequence joins TRBV11-2 and TRBJ1-2, with D possibly being TRBD1 (6 bases). Trimming shortened V by 6 bases and J by 7 bases, and 18 bases separated the two germline ends. Germline V lookup: CDR1 SGHAT, CDR2 FQNNGV. The CDR3 is made up of 14 amino acids. The CDR3 sequence is CASRERDTTGGYTF. CDR3 coding DNA: TGTGCCAGCAGAGAGAGGGACACCACAGGTGGCTACACCTTC.

Comment on this clonotype: One end of the junction does not line up with germline, which may come from a read error. This chain connects TRBV24-1 to TRBJ2-2; D gene unclear. The CDR3 covers 15 residues. CDR1 and CDR2 (germline): KGHDR, SFDVKD. The DNA of the CDR3 is TGTGACACCAGTGATTTAGCTCGGGACACCGGGGAGCTGTTTTTT. Its translation: CDTSDLARDTGELFF.